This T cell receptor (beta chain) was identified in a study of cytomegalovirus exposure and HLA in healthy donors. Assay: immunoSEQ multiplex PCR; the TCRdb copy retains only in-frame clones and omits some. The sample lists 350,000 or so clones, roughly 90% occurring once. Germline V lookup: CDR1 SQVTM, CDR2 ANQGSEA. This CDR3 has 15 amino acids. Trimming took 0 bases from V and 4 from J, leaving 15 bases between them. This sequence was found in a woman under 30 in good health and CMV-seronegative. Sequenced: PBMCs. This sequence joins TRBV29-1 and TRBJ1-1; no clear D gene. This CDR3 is CSVEDQVWGGTEAFF. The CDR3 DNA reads TGCAGCGTTGAAGATCAGGTTTGGGGAGGCACTGAAGCTTTCTTT.